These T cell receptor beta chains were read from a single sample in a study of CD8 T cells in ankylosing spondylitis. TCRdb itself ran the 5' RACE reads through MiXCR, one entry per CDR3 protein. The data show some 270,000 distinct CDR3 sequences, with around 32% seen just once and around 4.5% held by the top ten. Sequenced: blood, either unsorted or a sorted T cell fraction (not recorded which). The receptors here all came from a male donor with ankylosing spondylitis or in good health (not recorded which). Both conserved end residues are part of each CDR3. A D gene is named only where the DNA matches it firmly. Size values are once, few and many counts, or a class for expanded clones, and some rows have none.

cdr3_nt: TGTGCCAGCAGCCCGACAGATCCCCAAGAGACCCAGTACTTC; cdr3_aa: CASSPTDPQETQYF; d_call: NA; clone_size: NA; j_call: TRBJ2-5; v_call: TRBV12-3/TRBV12-4
cdr3_nt: TGCAGCGTTGCTTACAGGGGTTATGAAAAACTGTTTTTT; cdr3_aa: CSVAYRGYEKLFF; d_call: TRBD1; clone_size: few; j_call: TRBJ1-4; v_call: TRBV29-1
cdr3_nt: TGTGCCAGCAGTTACACCGGGACAGGGACCCACGAGCAGTACTTC; cdr3_aa: CASSYTGTGTHEQYF; d_call: TRBD1; clone_size: NA; j_call: TRBJ2-7; v_call: TRBV6-5
cdr3_nt: TGTGCCATCACCTCCGAACAGGGGCAGAATTCACCCCTCCACTTT; cdr3_aa: CAITSEQGQNSPLHF; d_call: TRBD1; clone_size: NA; j_call: TRBJ1-6; v_call: TRBV10-3
cdr3_nt: TGCGCCAGCAGCCTCTCGTCGGTAGCCAAAAACATTCAGTACTTC; cdr3_aa: CASSLSSVAKNIQYF; d_call: NA; clone_size: NA; j_call: TRBJ2-4; v_call: TRBV4-1
cdr3_nt: TGTGCCAGCAGCTTGGATCGGATAAAGCAGTACTTC; cdr3_aa: CASSLDRIKQYF; d_call: NA; clone_size: NA; j_call: TRBJ2-7; v_call: TRBV11-3
cdr3_nt: TGTGCCAGCAGCGTCGGGACTAGAACGACCGGGGAGCTGTTTTTT; cdr3_aa: CASSVGTRTTGELFF; d_call: TRBD2; clone_size: NA; j_call: TRBJ2-2; v_call: TRBV9
cdr3_nt: TGTGCCAGCAGCCAGACTGGAAGGGAGCAGTACTTC; cdr3_aa: CASSQTGREQYF; d_call: NA; clone_size: few; j_call: TRBJ2-7; v_call: TRBV4-2
cdr3_nt: TGCAGTGCTAGAGATTCCCTCGGCGGGGGGGACCAAGAGACCCAGTACTTC; cdr3_aa: CSARDSLGGGDQETQYF; d_call: TRBD2; clone_size: many; j_call: TRBJ2-5; v_call: TRBV20-1
cdr3_nt: TGCGCCAGCAGCTTGGGGCTTGGGGGGTCCCAAGAGACCCAGTACTTC; cdr3_aa: CASSLGLGGSQETQYF; d_call: NA; clone_size: NA; j_call: TRBJ2-5; v_call: TRBV5-1
cdr3_nt: TGCGCCAGCAGCTTGGCCGGGGAAACCTACGAGCAGTACTTC; cdr3_aa: CASSLAGETYEQYF; d_call: NA; clone_size: few; j_call: TRBJ2-7; v_call: TRBV5-1
cdr3_nt: TGCGCCAGCAGCTTGGGCAGGGAAGAGACCCAGTACTTC; cdr3_aa: CASSLGREETQYF; d_call: NA; clone_size: few; j_call: TRBJ2-5; v_call: TRBV5-1
cdr3_nt: TGTGCCAGCAGTGTCGATGACAGGGGATCGGCCGGCTACACCTTC; cdr3_aa: CASSVDDRGSAGYTF; d_call: TRBD1; clone_size: few; j_call: TRBJ1-2; v_call: TRBV6-1
cdr3_nt: TGTGCCAGCAGTACCAGGGTGCGAAACACTGAAGCTTTCTTT; cdr3_aa: CASSTRVRNTEAFF; d_call: NA; clone_size: NA; j_call: TRBJ1-1; v_call: TRBV12-3/TRBV12-4
cdr3_nt: TGCAGTGCGTGGACAGGGGGCTTGGGTATTGGCTACACCTTC; cdr3_aa: CSAWTGGLGIGYTF; d_call: TRBD1; clone_size: NA; j_call: TRBJ1-2; v_call: TRBV20-1
cdr3_nt: TGCGCCAGCAGCCAAGAAAAGGGGGCTAGCGGGTTCTACGAGCAGTACTTC; cdr3_aa: CASSQEKGASGFYEQYF; d_call: NA; clone_size: once; j_call: TRBJ2-7; v_call: TRBV4-1
cdr3_nt: TGTGCCAGCAACCGGGACACCCTGTACAATGAGCAGTTCTTC; cdr3_aa: CASNRDTLYNEQFF; d_call: NA; clone_size: NA; j_call: TRBJ2-1; v_call: TRBV5-5
cdr3_nt: TGTGCCAGCAGCCCGATGGGGGAGCAGTACTTC; cdr3_aa: CASSPMGEQYF; d_call: NA; clone_size: NA; j_call: TRBJ2-7; v_call: TRBV7-9
cdr3_nt: TGTGCCAGCAGTCTATTGGGGACAGATGAAAAACTGTTTTTT; cdr3_aa: CASSLLGTDEKLFF; d_call: TRBD1; clone_size: few; j_call: TRBJ1-4; v_call: TRBV12-3/TRBV12-4
cdr3_nt: TGCAGTGCTGTGACTAGCGGGGGATCCTACGAGCAGTACTTC; cdr3_aa: CSAVTSGGSYEQYF; d_call: TRBD2; clone_size: NA; j_call: TRBJ2-7; v_call: TRBV20-1
cdr3_nt: TGCAGTGCTAGAGATAGAGGGGTTAGGTCCTATAATTCACCCCTCCACTTT; cdr3_aa: CSARDRGVRSYNSPLHF; d_call: NA; clone_size: few; j_call: TRBJ1-6; v_call: TRBV20-1
cdr3_nt: TGCAGTGCTAGAACAGGGACAGGGAACGAGCAGTACTTC; cdr3_aa: CSARTGTGNEQYF; d_call: TRBD1; clone_size: few; j_call: TRBJ2-7; v_call: TRBV20-1
cdr3_nt: TGTGCCAGCAGCTTAGCGCGTATGGATGCACCCCTCCACTTT; cdr3_aa: CASSLARMDAPLHF; d_call: NA; clone_size: NA; j_call: TRBJ1-6; v_call: TRBV7-9
cdr3_nt: TGTGCCAGCAGTTTTGACAGCAGCTCCTACAATGAGCAGTTCTTC; cdr3_aa: CASSFDSSSYNEQFF; d_call: NA; clone_size: few; j_call: TRBJ2-1; v_call: TRBV12-3/TRBV12-4
cdr3_nt: TGTGCCAGCAGTTTGGGAAGGGATAAAGATACGCAGTATTTT; cdr3_aa: CASSLGRDKDTQYF; d_call: NA; clone_size: few; j_call: TRBJ2-3; v_call: TRBV12-3/TRBV12-4
cdr3_nt: TGTGCCAGCAGTTCGGACCTGAGCAGGGAGACCCAGTACTTC; cdr3_aa: CASSSDLSRETQYF; d_call: NA; clone_size: NA; j_call: TRBJ2-5; v_call: TRBV12-3/TRBV12-4
cdr3_nt: TGTGCCAGCAGCGCCGGGGGGGCGTCCAATGAGCAGTTCTTC; cdr3_aa: CASSAGGASNEQFF; d_call: TRBD2; clone_size: NA; j_call: TRBJ2-1; v_call: TRBV9
cdr3_nt: TGTGCCATCAGTGAGTCGGGGATGGATACGCAGTATTTT; cdr3_aa: CAISESGMDTQYF; d_call: NA; clone_size: NA; j_call: TRBJ2-3; v_call: TRBV10-3
cdr3_nt: TGTGCCAGCTCACCAGGCTCAGGCCAAGAGCAGTACTTC; cdr3_aa: CASSPGSGQEQYF; d_call: NA; clone_size: NA; j_call: TRBJ2-7; v_call: TRBV18
cdr3_nt: TGCGCCAGCAGCTTGTTAGGGGGGCCCTACAATGAGCAGTTCTTC; cdr3_aa: CASSLLGGPYNEQFF; d_call: NA; clone_size: few; j_call: TRBJ2-1; v_call: TRBV5-1
cdr3_nt: TGTGCCAGCAGGTCGAACAGGGGAACAGATACGCAGTATTTT; cdr3_aa: CASRSNRGTDTQYF; d_call: TRBD1; clone_size: few; j_call: TRBJ2-3; v_call: TRBV5-5
cdr3_nt: TGTGCCAGCAGCTCAAGGGCGCCTGTGAACACTGAAGCTTTCTTT; cdr3_aa: CASSSRAPVNTEAFF; d_call: NA; clone_size: NA; j_call: TRBJ1-1; v_call: TRBV7-9
cdr3_nt: TGCAGCGTTGAAGATAGGTTCGGCCCGAGAGCTTTCTTT; cdr3_aa: CSVEDRFGPRAFF; d_call: NA; clone_size: NA; j_call: TRBJ1-1; v_call: TRBV29-1